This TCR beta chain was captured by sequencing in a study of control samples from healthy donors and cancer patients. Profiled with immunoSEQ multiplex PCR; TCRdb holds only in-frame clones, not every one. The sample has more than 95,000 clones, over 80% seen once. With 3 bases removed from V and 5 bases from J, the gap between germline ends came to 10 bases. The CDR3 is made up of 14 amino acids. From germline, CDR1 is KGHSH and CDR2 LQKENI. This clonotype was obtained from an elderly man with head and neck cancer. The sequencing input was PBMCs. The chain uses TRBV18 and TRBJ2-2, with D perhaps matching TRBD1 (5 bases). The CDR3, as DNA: TGTGCCAGCTCACCCCTCAGGGAAACCGGGGAGCTGTTTTTT. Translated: CASSPLRETGELFF.